The sequence of this T cell receptor (beta chain) was determined in a study of cytomegalovirus exposure and HLA in healthy donors. Study in general: Genetic ancestry analysis placed over 75% of the 400 or so donors that were genotyped in the Caucasian-associated cluster. Study-wide points: CMV serostatus was the only immune exposure information that was available.

13 Jbeta primers and 60 Vbeta primers were used for the PCR. TCRdb keeps only in-frame clones here, not all; method: immunoSEQ multiplex PCR. In the table there are about 140,000 clones, approximately 82% of which are singletons. Remarks on this clone: Its cognate antigen is unknown.

The receptor's source is a man aged 30 to 39 in good health and CMV-seropositive. Sequenced: PBMCs.

CDR3 residues: CASSAQGNTGQPQHF. The CDR3 DNA follows: TGTGCCAGCAGCGCCCAGGGAAACACAGGGCAGCCCCAGCATTTT. J is TRBJ1-5 and V is TRBV6-1; D possibly corresponds to TRBD1 (6 bases). The CDR3 covers 15 residues. Germline V gives CDR1 MNHNS, CDR2 SASEGT. V was clipped by 6 bases and J by 7 bases, with 19 bases between them.